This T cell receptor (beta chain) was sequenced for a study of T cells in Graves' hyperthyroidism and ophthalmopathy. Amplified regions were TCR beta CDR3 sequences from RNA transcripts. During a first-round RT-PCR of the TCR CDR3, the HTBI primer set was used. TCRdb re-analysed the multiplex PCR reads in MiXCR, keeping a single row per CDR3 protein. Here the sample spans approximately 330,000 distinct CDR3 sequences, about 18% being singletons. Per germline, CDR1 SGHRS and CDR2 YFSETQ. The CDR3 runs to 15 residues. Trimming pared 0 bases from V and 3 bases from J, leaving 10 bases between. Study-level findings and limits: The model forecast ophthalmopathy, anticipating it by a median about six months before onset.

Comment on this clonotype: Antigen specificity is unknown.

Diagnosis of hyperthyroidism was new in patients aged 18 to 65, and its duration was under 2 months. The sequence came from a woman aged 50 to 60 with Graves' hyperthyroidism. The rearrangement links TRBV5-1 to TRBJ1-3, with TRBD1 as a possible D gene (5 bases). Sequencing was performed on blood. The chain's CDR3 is CASSLGDSYGNTIYF. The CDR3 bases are TGCGCCAGCAGCTTGGGAGACAGCTATGGAAACACCATATATTTT.